This is a list of T cell receptor beta chains from one sample in a study of T-cell memory formation after mild COVID-19. TCRdb processed the 5' RACE reads anew with MiXCR; each CDR3 protein has one entry. The table has a few hundred thousand distinct CDR3 sequences, 13% to 15% seen once; the top ten hold 22%. Sequencing used PBMCs or a T cell subset sorted from them (not recorded which). The receptors here all came from a man aged 18 to 35 who had mild COVID-19 (a few samples of this study predate the infection). Cell type and time point are not known. CDR3s include the opening cysteine and the closing phenylalanine or tryptophan. A D gene is named only where the DNA matches it firmly. Clone size, where shown, is once, few, many, or a class for clones that have expanded.

V gene: TRBV5-1
D gene: TRBD1
clone size: few
J gene: TRBJ2-3
CDR3 protein: CASSLGGTGGDTQYF
CDR3 DNA: TGCGCCAGCAGCTTGGGCGGGACAGGGGGAGATACGCAGTATTTT

V gene: TRBV5-1
D gene: -
clone size: many
J gene: TRBJ2-5
CDR3 protein: CASSLLGIGYQETQYF
CDR3 DNA: TGCGCCAGCAGCTTACTAGGGATCGGGTACCAAGAGACCCAGTACTTC

V gene: TRBV7-9
D gene: -
clone size: -
J gene: TRBJ1-1
CDR3 protein: CASSLPQTGMNTEAFF
CDR3 DNA: TGTGCCAGCAGCTTGCCCCAAACAGGGATGAACACTGAAGCTTTCTTT

V gene: TRBV29-1
D gene: -
clone size: -
J gene: TRBJ2-3
CDR3 protein: CSLTSTDTQYF
CDR3 DNA: TGCAGCTTAACTAGCACAGATACGCAGTATTTT

V gene: TRBV27
D gene: -
clone size: -
J gene: TRBJ1-6
CDR3 protein: CASKTGPGALHF
CDR3 DNA: TGTGCCAGCAAAACAGGGCCTGGGGCCCTCCACTTT

V gene: TRBV6-6
D gene: -
clone size: -
J gene: TRBJ2-1
CDR3 protein: CASREHREANNEQFF
CDR3 DNA: TGTGCCAGCAGGGAGCACAGGGAAGCCAACAATGAGCAGTTCTTC

V gene: TRBV4-2
D gene: -
clone size: -
J gene: TRBJ1-6
CDR3 protein: CASSQDHISPNSPLHF
CDR3 DNA: TGTGCCAGCAGCCAAGATCACATTTCTCCTAATTCACCCCTCCACTTT

V gene: TRBV7-9
D gene: -
clone size: few
J gene: TRBJ1-1
CDR3 protein: CASSLERMRLNTEAFF
CDR3 DNA: TGTGCCAGCAGCTTAGAAAGGATGAGATTAAACACTGAAGCTTTCTTT

V gene: TRBV15
D gene: -
clone size: many
J gene: TRBJ2-4
CDR3 protein: CATSRDKLGHPGDIQYF
CDR3 DNA: TGTGCCACCAGCAGAGATAAGTTGGGACACCCGGGGGACATTCAGTACTTC

V gene: TRBV6-1
D gene: -
clone size: few
J gene: TRBJ2-7
CDR3 protein: CASRDLLSSYEQYF
CDR3 DNA: TGTGCCAGCAGGGACCTTTTGAGCTCCTACGAGCAGTACTTC

V gene: TRBV28
D gene: TRBD1
clone size: -
J gene: TRBJ2-1
CDR3 protein: CASSFSGGQENEQFF
CDR3 DNA: TGTGCCAGCAGTTTCTCCGGAGGACAGGAGAATGAGCAGTTCTTC

V gene: TRBV10-1
D gene: TRBD2
clone size: few
J gene: TRBJ2-1
CDR3 protein: CASRPSGGVEQFF
CDR3 DNA: TGCGCCAGCAGACCTAGCGGGGGGGTTGAGCAGTTCTTC

V gene: TRBV11-2
D gene: -
clone size: -
J gene: TRBJ1-6
CDR3 protein: CATQPLDSPLHF
CDR3 DNA: TGTGCCACACAGCCCCTGGATTCACCCCTCCACTTT

V gene: TRBV7-8
D gene: -
clone size: many
J gene: TRBJ2-2
CDR3 protein: CASSPGTPTGELFF
CDR3 DNA: TGTGCCAGCAGCCCCGGGACACCCACCGGGGAGCTGTTTTTT

V gene: TRBV15
D gene: -
clone size: few
J gene: TRBJ1-5
CDR3 protein: CATSMLNSYSNQPQHF
CDR3 DNA: TGTGCCACCAGCATGCTTAATTCGTATAGCAATCAGCCCCAGCATTTT

V gene: TRBV6-2/TRBV6-3
D gene: TRBD1
clone size: -
J gene: TRBJ2-5
CDR3 protein: CASTLQGGAETQYF
CDR3 DNA: TGTGCCAGCACCCTACAGGGGGGCGCAGAGACCCAGTACTTC

V gene: TRBV15
D gene: TRBD1
clone size: -
J gene: TRBJ1-5
CDR3 protein: CATSPGTGVNQPQHF
CDR3 DNA: TGTGCCACCAGCCCCGGGACAGGGGTGAATCAGCCCCAGCATTTT

V gene: TRBV6-5
D gene: -
clone size: -
J gene: TRBJ1-1
CDR3 protein: CASSLVRTGNTEAFF
CDR3 DNA: TGTGCCAGCAGTCTAGTGAGGACGGGGAACACTGAAGCTTTCTTT

V gene: TRBV7-9
D gene: -
clone size: -
J gene: TRBJ2-3
CDR3 protein: CASSLGGRLTDTQYF
CDR3 DNA: TGTGCCAGCAGCTTAGGGGGCAGACTCACAGATACGCAGTATTTT

V gene: TRBV12-5
D gene: -
clone size: few
J gene: TRBJ2-5
CDR3 protein: CASAVAGAGETQYF
CDR3 DNA: TGTGCTAGTGCCGTGGCGGGGGCAGGGGAGACCCAGTACTTC

V gene: TRBV11-2
D gene: -
clone size: few
J gene: TRBJ1-2
CDR3 protein: CASSSLSWGNYGYTF
CDR3 DNA: TGTGCCAGCAGCTCCCTTAGCTGGGGTAACTATGGCTACACCTTC

V gene: TRBV18
D gene: -
clone size: -
J gene: TRBJ2-5
CDR3 protein: CASSLGQSGAETQYF
CDR3 DNA: TGTGCCAGCTCTCTGGGTCAGTCGGGAGCCGAGACCCAGTACTTC

V gene: TRBV7-9
D gene: -
clone size: -
J gene: TRBJ1-2
CDR3 protein: CASSLVENSPNYGYTF
CDR3 DNA: TGTGCCAGCAGCTTAGTTGAAAACAGCCCTAACTATGGCTACACCTTC

V gene: TRBV5-1
D gene: -
clone size: few
J gene: TRBJ2-1
CDR3 protein: CASSLVWDNEQFF
CDR3 DNA: TGCGCCAGCAGCTTGGTTTGGGACAATGAGCAGTTCTTC

V gene: TRBV4-3
D gene: -
clone size: few
J gene: TRBJ2-2
CDR3 protein: CASSQESVRPLNTGELFF
CDR3 DNA: TGCGCCAGCAGCCAAGAAAGCGTCCGCCCCTTGAACACCGGGGAGCTGTTTTTT

V gene: TRBV7-2
D gene: -
clone size: -
J gene: TRBJ2-3
CDR3 protein: CASTPDLITDTQYF
CDR3 DNA: TGTGCCAGCACCCCGGACTTGATCACAGATACGCAGTATTTT

V gene: TRBV6-5
D gene: -
clone size: few
J gene: TRBJ2-1
CDR3 protein: CASSYSTSSYNEQFF
CDR3 DNA: TGTGCCAGCAGTTACTCGACTAGCTCCTACAATGAGCAGTTCTTC

V gene: TRBV6-5
D gene: -
clone size: -
J gene: TRBJ1-5
CDR3 protein: CASSWGAHQPQHF
CDR3 DNA: TGTGCCAGCAGTTGGGGGGCCCATCAGCCCCAGCATTTT

V gene: TRBV7-8
D gene: -
clone size: few
J gene: TRBJ2-2
CDR3 protein: CASSLFGRSTGELFF
CDR3 DNA: TGTGCCAGCAGCTTATTCGGGCGTAGCACCGGGGAGCTGTTTTTT

V gene: TRBV4-1
D gene: -
clone size: -
J gene: TRBJ1-2
CDR3 protein: CASSQNPDYGYTF
CDR3 DNA: TGCGCCAGCAGCCAAAACCCCGACTATGGCTACACCTTC

V gene: TRBV6-5
D gene: -
clone size: -
J gene: TRBJ1-2
CDR3 protein: CASRGPGGYGYTF
CDR3 DNA: TGTGCCAGCAGGGGCCCGGGAGGTTATGGCTACACCTTC

V gene: TRBV6-2/TRBV6-3
D gene: -
clone size: -
J gene: TRBJ1-1
CDR3 protein: CASTQGWGNTEAFF
CDR3 DNA: TGTGCCAGCACCCAGGGCTGGGGGAACACTGAAGCTTTCTTT

V gene: TRBV11-2
D gene: TRBD1
clone size: few
J gene: TRBJ1-1
CDR3 protein: CASSVNSRGHTEAFF
CDR3 DNA: TGTGCCAGCAGCGTTAACTCCAGGGGGCACACTGAAGCTTTCTTT

V gene: TRBV15
D gene: -
clone size: -
J gene: TRBJ1-4
CDR3 protein: CATSKENTEKLFF
CDR3 DNA: TGTGCCACCAGCAAAGAGAATACTGAAAAACTGTTTTTT

V gene: TRBV12-5
D gene: TRBD1
clone size: few
J gene: TRBJ1-1
CDR3 protein: CASGEAGGVDTEAFF
CDR3 DNA: TGTGCTAGTGGAGAGGCAGGGGGTGTCGACACTGAAGCTTTCTTT

V gene: TRBV4-3
D gene: TRBD1
clone size: many
J gene: TRBJ2-2
CDR3 protein: CASSHGTGENTGELFF
CDR3 DNA: TGCGCCAGCAGCCACGGGACAGGGGAGAACACCGGGGAGCTGTTTTTT

V gene: TRBV20-1
D gene: -
clone size: once
J gene: TRBJ1-6
CDR3 protein: CSASASIGSYNSPLHF
CDR3 DNA: TGCAGTGCTAGCGCCTCAATTGGCTCCTATAATTCACCCCTCCACTTT